The 9 T cell receptor beta chains reported below all come from one sample, sequenced in a study of cytomegalovirus exposure and HLA in healthy donors. It was with 60 Vbeta and 13 Jbeta primers that the PCR ran. The method was immunoSEQ multiplex PCR; TCRdb's version includes in-frame clones alone and lacks a portion of them. The profile shows about 78,000 clones, roughly 64% of them singletons. The material sequenced was PBMCs. These receptors were taken from a young man in good health and CMV-seropositive.

The chain uses TRBV29-1 and TRBJ2-7, with 8 bases identical to TRBD2. The CDR3 contains 12 residues. In germline, CDR1 is SQVTM, CDR2 ANQGSEA. V shed 6 bases and J 9 bases; nucleotides not matched to a gene: 10. The CDR3 DNA sequence: TGCAGCGTGGTTAGCGGGGTTGGTAGGCAGTACTTC. Translated, it gives CSVVSGVGRQYF.

This clone turned up a few times. The chain couples TRBV7-2 to TRBJ2-3; 14 nucleotides match TRBD2. CDR1 is SGHTA, CDR2 FQGNSA, per germline. The CDR3 has 16 amino acids. J gave up 4 bases and V 4 bases, and 4 bases lay outside the gene matches. CDR3 amino acids: CASSSGLAGAADTQYF. The CDR3, as DNA: TGTGCCAGCAGCTCGGGACTAGCGGGAGCAGCAGATACGCAGTATTTT.

J is TRBJ2-5 and V is TRBV7-6; 9 nucleotides align to TRBD2. The CDR3 totals 15 residues. Germline V gene lookup returns CDR1 SGHVS and CDR2 FNYEAQ. Germline trimming cut 5 bases from V and 1 base from J; bases unmatched to any gene: 5. The CDR3 DNA follows: TGTGCCAGCAGCCGGACTAGCGAGGCCCAAGAGACCCAGTACTTC. Protein: CASSRTSEAQETQYF.

This chain connects TRBV2 to TRBJ1-2; no clear D. The CDR3 is 14 amino acids. CDR1 is SNHLY and CDR2 is FYNNEI in the germline V gene. The germline V and J ends were trimmed by 2 bases and 0 bases, with 7 bases remaining between them. In DNA, the CDR3 is TGTGCCAGCAGTGAAATGGCAGCTAACTATGGCTACACCTTC. Protein sequence: CASSEMAANYGYTF.

V and J are TRBV4-1 and TRBJ2-3, with TRBD2 identical over 10 bases. The J segment lost 1 base and the V segment lost 0 bases, leaving 10 bases of the junction unmatched. This CDR3 has 19 amino acids. CDR1 is MGHRA and CDR2 is YSYEKL in the germline V gene. The CDR3 DNA follows: TGCGCCAGCAGCCAAGATGAACTAGCGGGGACCCACGGCACAGATACGCAGTATTTT. Residues: CASSQDELAGTHGTDTQYF.

The chain joins TRBV29-1 to TRBJ2-5, with 8 bases matching TRBD1. Germline V gene sequence: CDR1 SQVTM, CDR2 ANQGSEA. The CDR3 extends over 14 amino acids. Trimming took 3 bases from V and 5 from J; bases not matched to a gene: 8. The CDR3 reads CSVDVAGGWETQYF. The CDR3 nucleotides read TGCAGCGTTGACGTTGCAGGGGGCTGGGAGACCCAGTACTTC.

The chain employs TRBV5-4 and TRBJ2-5, with D unresolved. In germline, CDR1 is SGHNT, CDR2 YYREEE (reference sequence). This CDR3 region has 13 residues. The V end was cut by 0 bases, the J end by 6 bases, with 9 bases between. CDR3 region: CASSLVQQQTQYF. DNA for the CDR3: TGTGCCAGCAGCTTGGTACAGCAGCAGACCCAGTACTTC. Full variable domain (rest looked up from reference TRBV5-4 and TRBJ2-5): ETGVTQSPTHLIKTRGQQVTLRCSSQSGHNTVSWYQQALGQGPQFIFQYYREEENGRGNFPPRFSGLQFPNYSSELNVNALELDDSALYLCASSLVQQQTQYFGPGTRLLVL.

This chain joins TRBV6-5 and TRBJ2-7; the D gene is possibly TRBD1 (5 bases). Germline CDR1 and CDR2: MNHEY and SVGAGI. This CDR3 is built from 14 residues. V was cut by 2 bases and J by 3 bases, with 11 bases left in between. In DNA, the CDR3 is TGTGCCAGCAGTTACGGGGCAGGTTTCTACGAGCAGTACTTC. Translating gives CASSYGAGFYEQYF.

This clone showed up just a few times. The chain uses TRBV6-5 and TRBJ2-3, with 12 positions matching TRBD2. J lost 9 bases, V lost 6 bases, and 10 bases had no gene match. The length of the CDR3 is 15 residues. Germline CDR1 reads MNHEY; CDR2 reads SVGAGI. CDR3 sequence: CASRRGTSGPVTQYF. CDR3 bases: TGTGCCAGCAGAAGGGGGACTAGCGGGCCCGTCACGCAGTATTTT.